The 11 T cell receptor beta chains presented below share a single source sample, sequenced in a study of T cells in Graves' hyperthyroidism and ophthalmopathy. Regions amplified from RNA transcripts were the TCR beta CDR3 regions. HTBI primers were employed in a first-round RT-PCR of the TCR CDR3. TCRdb fed the multiplex PCR reads into MiXCR, producing one record per CDR3 protein. Among over 700,000 distinct CDR3 sequences listed, approximately 18% were seen once. Sequencing used blood. These receptors were collected from a woman in her forties or fifties with Graves' hyperthyroidism that later progressed to Graves' ophthalmopathy.

V is TRBV7-8 and J is TRBJ2-1; 11 bases agree with TRBD2. The V gene's germline CDR1 is SGHVS and CDR2 FQNEAQ. The CDR3 has 15 amino acids. With V trimmed by 2 bases and J by 7 bases, 4 bases remained unmatched. This CDR3 reads CASSLTSGGRNEQFF. As DNA, the CDR3 is TGTGCCAGCAGCTTAACTAGCGGGGGCAGGAATGAGCAGTTCTTC. Full variable domain (missing parts from reference TRBV7-8 and TRBJ2-1): GAGVSQSPRYKVAKRGQDVALRCDPISGHVSLFWYQQALGQGPEFLTYFQNEAQLDKSGLPSDRFFAERPEGSVSTLKIQRTQQEDSAVYLCASSLTSGGRNEQFFGPGTRLTVL.

The sample holds a few counts of this clonotype. The chain uses TRBV24-1 and TRBJ2-6; no clear D. The CDR3 consists of 15 residues. Germline V gene lookup returns CDR1 KGHDR and CDR2 SFDVKD. V gave up 5 bases and J gave up 0 bases, with 7 bases separating them. CDR3 in amino acids: CATSALASGANVLTF. The CDR3 DNA follows: TGTGCCACCAGTGCGTTGGCCTCTGGGGCCAACGTCCTGACTTTC.

Of note for this clonotype: An end of the junction does not agree with germline; a read error may underlie this. This chain links TRBV7-9 with TRBJ2-5; either TRBD1 or TRBD2 may supply D (6 bases each). This CDR3 has 13 residues. Germline CDR1 and CDR2: SEHNR and FQNEAQ (reference sequence). CDR3 DNA: TGTGCCAGCAGCTTGGGGGGCCAAGGGACCCAGTACTTC. Residues: CASSLGGQGTQYF.

The V call is TRBV10-3, the J call TRBJ2-5; D is ambiguous. The CDR3 has 11 amino acids. Trimming stripped 5 bases from V and 1 base from J, with 2 bases between. The V gene's germline CDR1 is ENHRY and CDR2 SYGVKD. The CDR3 is CAISFQETQYF. CDR3 in DNA: TGTGCCATCAGTTTCCAAGAGACCCAGTACTTC.

This clonotype occurred many times. The V call is TRBV5-1, the J call TRBJ1-1, with D tentatively TRBD1 (5 bases). The CDR3 runs 15 residues. Germline-derived CDR1 and CDR2 are SGHRS and YFSETQ. Trimming left V 4 bases short and J 0 bases short, with 13 bases between. CDR3 sequence reads: CASSGRGDMNTEAFF. CDR3 nucleotide sequence: TGCGCCAGCAGCGGCCGGGGCGACATGAACACTGAAGCTTTCTTT.

This clonotype has a count of ten or more. The rearrangement links TRBV5-1 to TRBJ1-1; a weak D match, TRBD1 (5 bases). CDR1 and CDR2 (germline): SGHRS, YFSETQ. The CDR3 is 14 residues long. Trimming pared 2 bases from V and 1 base from J, leaving 9 bases between. CDR3 loop: CASSLQAPNTEAFF. CDR3 nucleotides: TGCGCCAGCAGCTTACAGGCCCCGAACACTGAAGCTTTCTTT.

This clonotype was seen repeatedly, ten times or more. V gene TRBV2 combines with J gene TRBJ2-3; D possibly uses TRBD1 or TRBD2 (6 bases each). Deletions cut 11 bases from V and 0 bases from J, with 18 bases between. Germline assignment: CDR1 SNHLY and CDR2 FYNNEI. CDR3 length: 15 amino acids. CDR3 coding DNA: TGTGCCGGATACTTCACGGGGGCTAGCACAGATACGCAGTATTTT. This codes for CAGYFTGASTDTQYF.

The V gene is TRBV6-6, the J gene TRBJ2-3; 11 nucleotides agree with TRBD2. The CDR3 is made up of 17 amino acids. The germline V gene encodes CDR1 MNHNY and CDR2 SVGAGI (reference sequence). V was pared by 0 bases and J by 4 bases, with 6 bases of the junction left unmatched. The CDR3 DNA is TGTGCCAGCAGTTACTCTTGGGGTAGCGGGGGGGCAGATACGCAGTATTTT. Protein: CASSYSWGSGGADTQYF.

The chain couples TRBV27 to TRBJ1-2; the D gene is possibly TRBD1 (6 bases). V lost 4 bases to trimming and J lost 5 bases, with 17 bases between them. Per germline, CDR1 MNHEY and CDR2 SMNVEV (reference sequence). The CDR3 sequence is 15 residues long. This chain's CDR3 is CASSSSLGQGYGYTF. The CDR3 bases are TGTGCCAGCAGTTCCTCATTGGGGCAGGGGTATGGCTACACCTTC.

This clonotype was counted only a few times. A much larger clone differs by one base, so this may be a read error. The rearrangement uses TRBV9 and TRBJ2-1; 11 bases map to TRBD2. Per germline, CDR1 SGDLS and CDR2 YYNGEE. The CDR3 covers 15 residues. Trimming removed 4 bases from V and 5 bases from J; junction bases left unmatched: 5. CDR3 region: CASSQTSGRHNEQFF. CDR3 bases: TGTGCCAGCAGCCAAACTAGCGGGAGACACAATGAGCAGTTCTTC.

There are many counts of this clonotype. J is TRBJ1-3 and V is TRBV9; D gene uncertain. Germline CDR1 is SGDLS and CDR2 is YYNGEE. CDR3 length equals 16 residues. Trimming removed 3 bases at V and 4 bases at J, with 17 bases between. CDR3 coding DNA: TGTGCCAGCAGCGAAGCTCATCAGGCCGCGGGAAACACCATATATTTT. It translates to CASSEAHQAAGNTIYF.